A selection of T cell receptor beta chains follows, all from one sample in a study of siplizumab effects on memory and regulatory T cells. Profiled with immunoSEQ multiplex PCR; TCRdb holds only in-frame clones, not every one. The table shows roughly 68,000 clones, with 90% to 97% occurring only once. The sequencing sample was made of naive CD8+ T cells sorted from blood. The origin of the receptors is a human donor in good health. Each CDR3 is given with its conserved first and last residue. D genes are given only for firm matches. Size is stated for part of the rows, as once, few or many counts, or as a class when the clone is expanded.

j_gene: TRBJ2-6; d_gene: TRBD1; v_gene: TRBV19; abundance: NA; CDR3nt: TGTGCCAGTAGTATAATCGCGACAGGGTCTTCTGGGGCCAACGTCCTGACTTTC; CDR3aa: CASSIIATGSSGANVLTF
j_gene: TRBJ1-2; d_gene: NA; v_gene: TRBV9; abundance: NA; CDR3nt: TGTGCCAGCAGCGTAGGTAGCCAGCTCGTAGGCTACACCTTC; CDR3aa: CASSVGSQLVGYTF
j_gene: TRBJ1-3; d_gene: NA; v_gene: TRBV4-2; abundance: NA; CDR3nt: TGTGCCAGCAGCCAAGATCCGGGGTTTGGAAACACCATATATTTT; CDR3aa: CASSQDPGFGNTIYF
j_gene: TRBJ2-7; d_gene: NA; v_gene: TRBV19; abundance: NA; CDR3nt: TGTGCCAGTAGTATTACGCTTATGTACGAGCAGTACTTC; CDR3aa: CASSITLMYEQYF
j_gene: TRBJ2-3; d_gene: TRBD2; v_gene: TRBV4-3; abundance: NA; CDR3nt: TGCGCCAGCAGCCAAGCGGGGGGGCCGGTTACGCAGTATTTT; CDR3aa: CASSQAGGPVTQYF
j_gene: TRBJ1-1; d_gene: TRBD1; v_gene: TRBV9; abundance: few; CDR3nt: TGTGCCAGCAGCGCCGGGACAGGGAACGAAGCTTTCTTT; CDR3aa: CASSAGTGNEAFF
j_gene: TRBJ2-1; d_gene: NA; v_gene: TRBV15; abundance: NA; CDR3nt: TGTGCCACCAGCTCAACAGGGACTGAGCAGTTCTTC; CDR3aa: CATSSTGTEQFF
j_gene: TRBJ2-1; d_gene: TRBD2; v_gene: TRBV6-5; abundance: NA; CDR3nt: TGTGCCAGCAGTTATCTAGGCGGGGGGGCCACCGAGCAGTTCTTC; CDR3aa: CASSYLGGGATEQFF
j_gene: TRBJ1-1; d_gene: NA; v_gene: TRBV29-1; abundance: few; CDR3nt: TGCAGCGTTGAAATACAGACTGAAGCTTTCTTT; CDR3aa: CSVEIQTEAFF
j_gene: TRBJ1-6; d_gene: NA; v_gene: TRBV6-1; abundance: NA; CDR3nt: TGTGCCAGCAGTAGCCGCGGGGGCTATAATTCACCCCTCCACTTT; CDR3aa: CASSSRGGYNSPLHF
j_gene: TRBJ1-2; d_gene: NA; v_gene: TRBV6-5; abundance: NA; CDR3nt: TGTGCCAGCAGTTACGACGCAGGGCACTATGGCTACACCTTC; CDR3aa: CASSYDAGHYGYTF
j_gene: TRBJ2-3; d_gene: NA; v_gene: TRBV7-9; abundance: NA; CDR3nt: TGTGCCAGCAGCCCGTTCTCTAGCACAGATACGCAGTATTTT; CDR3aa: CASSPFSSTDTQYF
j_gene: TRBJ2-7; d_gene: NA; v_gene: TRBV6-6; abundance: NA; CDR3nt: TGTGCCAGGCCCCCAAATAAGTGCTACGAGCAGTACTTC; CDR3aa: CARPPNKCYEQYF
j_gene: TRBJ2-1; d_gene: NA; v_gene: TRBV19; abundance: NA; CDR3nt: TGTGCCAGTAAAGACGGCGAATCCACGGATGAGCAGTTCTTC; CDR3aa: CASKDGESTDEQFF
j_gene: TRBJ1-1; d_gene: TRBD1; v_gene: TRBV7-9; abundance: once; CDR3nt: TGTGCCAGCAGCTTACCTCGGGACAGGCTGAACACTGAAGCTTTCTTT; CDR3aa: CASSLPRDRLNTEAFF
j_gene: TRBJ1-1; d_gene: TRBD1; v_gene: TRBV5-1; abundance: NA; CDR3nt: TGCGCCACGGACAGGGGAACTGAAGCTTTCTTT; CDR3aa: CATDRGTEAFF
j_gene: TRBJ2-3; d_gene: TRBD2; v_gene: TRBV7-2; abundance: once; CDR3nt: TGTGCCAGCAGCTTACGTTCTAGCGGGGGGAACACAGATACGCAGTATTTT; CDR3aa: CASSLRSSGGNTDTQYF
j_gene: TRBJ1-2; d_gene: NA; v_gene: TRBV4-1; abundance: NA; CDR3nt: TGCGCCAGCAGCCAATTAATGGGGGTACATGGCTACACCTTC; CDR3aa: CASSQLMGVHGYTF
j_gene: TRBJ2-3; d_gene: TRBD1; v_gene: TRBV2; abundance: NA; CDR3nt: TGTGCCAGACAGGGGGCGAATATCCTCAGGGATACGCAGTATTTT; CDR3aa: CARQGANILRDTQYF
j_gene: TRBJ2-1; d_gene: TRBD2; v_gene: TRBV11-2; abundance: NA; CDR3nt: TGTGCCAGCAGCCATAGCGGGGGGGCTAGTAATGAGCAGTTCTTC; CDR3aa: CASSHSGGASNEQFF
j_gene: TRBJ1-1; d_gene: TRBD1; v_gene: TRBV9; abundance: NA; CDR3nt: TGTGCCAGCAGCGCTGGACAGGGGTTTCTTGCTGAAGCTTTCTTT; CDR3aa: CASSAGQGFLAEAFF
j_gene: TRBJ2-7; d_gene: TRBD1; v_gene: TRBV27; abundance: NA; CDR3nt: TGTGCCAGCAGTTTAGAGACAGGGGGTTCCGAGCAGTACTTC; CDR3aa: CASSLETGGSEQYF
j_gene: TRBJ1-4; d_gene: NA; v_gene: TRBV4-1; abundance: NA; CDR3nt: TGCGCCAGCAGCCAAGAACCCCCAGGGTTCGTGAATGAAAAACTGTTTTTT; CDR3aa: CASSQEPPGFVNEKLFF
j_gene: TRBJ1-2; d_gene: NA; v_gene: TRBV11-1; abundance: NA; CDR3nt: TGTGCCAGCAGCTTAACGGGGGATGGGTATGGCTACACCTTC; CDR3aa: CASSLTGDGYGYTF
j_gene: TRBJ2-7; d_gene: NA; v_gene: TRBV5-4; abundance: NA; CDR3nt: TGTGCCAGCAGCTACGGGGAGAGCTACGAGCAGTACTTC; CDR3aa: CASSYGESYEQYF
j_gene: TRBJ2-7; d_gene: TRBD2; v_gene: TRBV7-9; abundance: NA; CDR3nt: TGTGCCAGCAGCTTGGCGGGGGTCGAGCAGTACTTC; CDR3aa: CASSLAGVEQYF
j_gene: TRBJ2-3; d_gene: TRBD1; v_gene: TRBV27; abundance: NA; CDR3nt: TGTGCCAGCAGTCCACAGGGGTTTGGGACAGATACGCAGTATTTT; CDR3aa: CASSPQGFGTDTQYF
j_gene: TRBJ1-3; d_gene: NA; v_gene: TRBV25-1; abundance: NA; CDR3nt: TGTGCCAGCAGTGAATCGGTGGTGATCTCTGGAAACACCATATATTTT; CDR3aa: CASSESVVISGNTIYF
j_gene: TRBJ2-2; d_gene: NA; v_gene: TRBV9; abundance: once; CDR3nt: TGTGCCAGCAGCGGAACGAGCAGGGAAATCGACACCGGGGAGCTGTTTTTT; CDR3aa: CASSGTSREIDTGELFF
j_gene: TRBJ2-3; d_gene: NA; v_gene: TRBV11-2; abundance: NA; CDR3nt: TGTGCCAGCAGCTTAGGACCCACAGATACGCAGTATTTT; CDR3aa: CASSLGPTDTQYF
j_gene: TRBJ1-4; d_gene: NA; v_gene: TRBV6-6; abundance: NA; CDR3nt: TGTGCCAGCAACCCAGGGGTATTCGAAAAACTGTTTTTT; CDR3aa: CASNPGVFEKLFF
j_gene: TRBJ1-3; d_gene: NA; v_gene: TRBV7-7; abundance: NA; CDR3nt: TGTGCCAGCAGCCGATTCCTAGAATCGGGCCCCATCGTTTCTGGAAACACCATATATTTT; CDR3aa: CASSRFLESGPIVSGNTIYF
j_gene: TRBJ2-1; d_gene: NA; v_gene: TRBV9; abundance: NA; CDR3nt: TGTGCCAGCAGCGAAAGTTACAATGAGCAGTTCTTC; CDR3aa: CASSESYNEQFF
j_gene: TRBJ1-1; d_gene: NA; v_gene: TRBV5-4; abundance: NA; CDR3nt: TGTGCCAGCAGCTTACGTAACACTGAAGCTTTCTTT; CDR3aa: CASSLRNTEAFF
j_gene: TRBJ1-1; d_gene: NA; v_gene: TRBV4-2; abundance: NA; CDR3nt: TGTGCCAGCAGCTCCCACGAAGGAGGGGCGAACACTGAAGCTTTCTTT; CDR3aa: CASSSHEGGANTEAFF
j_gene: TRBJ1-2; d_gene: TRBD1; v_gene: TRBV4-3; abundance: NA; CDR3nt: TGCGCCAGCAGCCTAACCGGGACAGGGCTGAACACCTTC; CDR3aa: CASSLTGTGLNTF
j_gene: TRBJ2-5; d_gene: TRBD1; v_gene: TRBV5-1; abundance: NA; CDR3nt: TGCGCCAGCAGCTGGACAGGCTACCAAGAGACCCAGTACTTC; CDR3aa: CASSWTGYQETQYF
j_gene: TRBJ2-5; d_gene: TRBD1; v_gene: TRBV6-4; abundance: once; CDR3nt: TGTGCCAGCAGCCACAGGGGAATGGAGACCCAGTACTTC; CDR3aa: CASSHRGMETQYF
j_gene: TRBJ1-1; d_gene: TRBD1; v_gene: TRBV2; abundance: NA; CDR3nt: TGTGCCAGCACCTCGGGACAGGGGGGGAACACTGAAGCTTTCTTT; CDR3aa: CASTSGQGGNTEAFF
j_gene: TRBJ1-4; d_gene: NA; v_gene: TRBV15; abundance: NA; CDR3nt: TGTGCCACCAGCAGATTTCGGGGGAGCGCGGAAAAACTGTTTTTT; CDR3aa: CATSRFRGSAEKLFF
j_gene: TRBJ2-3; d_gene: TRBD2; v_gene: TRBV10-3; abundance: NA; CDR3nt: TGTGCCATCAGTGACCCGGGACTAGTGGGCACAGATACGCAGTATTTT; CDR3aa: CAISDPGLVGTDTQYF
j_gene: TRBJ1-1; d_gene: NA; v_gene: TRBV7-8; abundance: NA; CDR3nt: TGTGCCAGCAGCTTATTCGGCAGTCTTATGAACACTGAAGCTTTCTTT; CDR3aa: CASSLFGSLMNTEAFF
j_gene: TRBJ1-1; d_gene: NA; v_gene: TRBV6-5; abundance: NA; CDR3nt: TGTGCCAGCAGTTCGATTGTCACTGAAGCTTTCTTT; CDR3aa: CASSSIVTEAFF
j_gene: TRBJ2-1; d_gene: NA; v_gene: TRBV5-4; abundance: NA; CDR3nt: TGTGCCAGCACCCCCTGGGGGGGCGGTGAGCAGTTCTTC; CDR3aa: CASTPWGGGEQFF
j_gene: TRBJ1-4; d_gene: TRBD1; v_gene: TRBV9; abundance: NA; CDR3nt: TGTGCCAGCAGCGAGACAGGGGGCACTAATGAAAAACTGTTTTTT; CDR3aa: CASSETGGTNEKLFF
j_gene: TRBJ1-2; d_gene: NA; v_gene: TRBV29-1; abundance: NA; CDR3nt: TGCAGCGCCGAGGGCGGCTATGGCTACACCTTC; CDR3aa: CSAEGGYGYTF
j_gene: TRBJ2-7; d_gene: NA; v_gene: TRBV5-6; abundance: NA; CDR3nt: TGTGCCAGCAGCTTATCCCGACTCGAGCAGTACTTC; CDR3aa: CASSLSRLEQYF
j_gene: TRBJ1-4; d_gene: NA; v_gene: TRBV9; abundance: once; CDR3nt: TGTGCCAGCAGCGTAGAGGGTGGGGGGGCAACTAATGAAAAACTGTTTTTT; CDR3aa: CASSVEGGGATNEKLFF
j_gene: TRBJ2-1; d_gene: TRBD1; v_gene: TRBV11-2; abundance: NA; CDR3nt: TGTGCCAGCAGCTCCGGGACAGCCTCCTACAATGAGCAGTTCTTC; CDR3aa: CASSSGTASYNEQFF
j_gene: TRBJ1-4; d_gene: NA; v_gene: TRBV7-6; abundance: NA; CDR3nt: TGTGCCAGCAGCTTAACATTACTGACAACTAATGAAAAACTGTTTTTT; CDR3aa: CASSLTLLTTNEKLFF
j_gene: TRBJ1-5; d_gene: NA; v_gene: TRBV5-4; abundance: NA; CDR3nt: TGTGCCAGCAGCGTGGGTGGATATTTAAATCAGCCCCAGCATTTT; CDR3aa: CASSVGGYLNQPQHF
j_gene: TRBJ1-2; d_gene: NA; v_gene: TRBV6-6; abundance: NA; CDR3nt: TGTGCCAGCGGGGAACAGGGTGACTATGGCTACACCTTC; CDR3aa: CASGEQGDYGYTF
j_gene: TRBJ1-2; d_gene: TRBD1; v_gene: TRBV7-2; abundance: once; CDR3nt: TGTGCCAGCAGCTCCACGCAAGGACAGGGTTTGTCTGGCTACACCTTC; CDR3aa: CASSSTQGQGLSGYTF
j_gene: TRBJ2-1; d_gene: NA; v_gene: TRBV6-5; abundance: NA; CDR3nt: TGTGCCAGCAGTTACTTCGCGGGGAATGAGCAGTTCTTC; CDR3aa: CASSYFAGNEQFF
j_gene: TRBJ2-1; d_gene: TRBD2; v_gene: TRBV6-8; abundance: NA; CDR3nt: TGTGCCAGCAGTCTCGGGACTAGCGGGGGGGCAAGGAAGTGTGAGCAGTTCTTC; CDR3aa: CASSLGTSGGARKCEQFF
j_gene: TRBJ2-3; d_gene: NA; v_gene: TRBV7-9; abundance: once; CDR3nt: TGTGCCAGCAGCCCAACACCGAAGTCGGGGGCTAGTATAGATACGCAGTATTTT; CDR3aa: CASSPTPKSGASIDTQYF
j_gene: TRBJ1-1; d_gene: NA; v_gene: TRBV25-1; abundance: NA; CDR3nt: TGTGCCAGCAGTGAATTGGGAGCCTACACTGAAGCTTTCTTT; CDR3aa: CASSELGAYTEAFF
j_gene: TRBJ2-3; d_gene: NA; v_gene: TRBV23-1; abundance: NA; CDR3nt: TGCGCCAGCAGTCAATCGAACAGGGTGCGAGATACGCAGTATTTT; CDR3aa: CASSQSNRVRDTQYF
j_gene: TRBJ1-6; d_gene: TRBD1; v_gene: TRBV12-5; abundance: few; CDR3nt: TGTGCTAGTGGTTTGGAACAGGGGGCCGGTTCACCCCTCCACTTT; CDR3aa: CASGLEQGAGSPLHF
j_gene: TRBJ2-3; d_gene: TRBD2; v_gene: TRBV27; abundance: NA; CDR3nt: TGTGCCAGCAGTCCCGGGACTAACATGAATACGCAGTATTTT; CDR3aa: CASSPGTNMNTQYF